What follows are 7 T cell receptor beta chains derived from one specimen sequenced in a study of T cells in Graves' hyperthyroidism and ophthalmopathy. RNA transcripts provided the source from which TCR beta CDR3 regions were amplified. The TCR CDR3 was amplified in a first-round RT-PCR using the HTBI primer set. MiXCR was run by TCRdb on the multiplex PCR reads, yielding one entry per CDR3 protein. The sample shows more than 550,000 distinct CDR3 sequences, around 19% of them seen only once. The sequencing sample was made of blood. These receptor sequences come from a woman aged 45-65 years with Graves' hyperthyroidism that later progressed to Graves' ophthalmopathy.

This clonotype came up many times. The V and J genes are TRBV6-1 and TRBJ1-1; 7 bases line up with TRBD1. CDR3 size: 14 residues. Germline trimming cut 7 bases from V and 5 bases from J; bases unmatched to any gene: 10. The germline V gene has CDR1 MNHNS and CDR2 SASEGT. This chain's CDR3 is CASTSRQGVTEAFF. CDR3 nucleotide sequence: TGTGCCAGCACCTCCAGACAGGGTGTTACTGAAGCTTTCTTT.

This clonotype occurred a few times. V gene TRBV7-6 combines with J gene TRBJ2-1; 8 bases align to TRBD2. Germline V CDR1 and CDR2: SGHVS, FNYEAQ. This CDR3 has 17 residues. Trimming removed 1 base from V and 8 bases from J; junction bases left unmatched: 13. CDR3 bases: TGTGCCAGCAGCTTAGGGGGGGGGACTAGGCCCCCCCATGAGCAGTTCTTC. Encoded protein: CASSLGGGTRPPHEQFF. The variable domain in full, with the rest retrieved from reference TRBV7-6 and TRBJ2-1, is GAGVSQSPRYKVTKRGQDVALRCDPISGHVSLYWYRQALGQGPEFLTYFNYEAQQDKSGLPNDRFSAERPEGSISTLTIQRTEQRDSAMYRCASSLGGGTRPPHEQFFGPGTRLTVL.

This clonotype was detected many times. The rearrangement uses TRBV6-1 and TRBJ1-2, with D hard to call. Germline V lookup: CDR1 MNHNS, CDR2 SASEGT. Trimming pared 6 bases from V and 5 bases from J, leaving 13 bases between. The CDR3 is made up of 13 amino acids. Written as DNA, the CDR3 is TGTGCCAGCAGCGACGGACCGCAATATGGCTACACCTTC. Translated: CASSDGPQYGYTF.

This clonotype was counted ten times or more. The chain couples TRBV7-6 to TRBJ2-7; D is perhaps TRBD2 (5 bases). Per germline, CDR1 SGHVS and CDR2 FNYEAQ. The CDR3 length is 13 residues. V lost 5 bases and J 4 bases, leaving 12 bases between the germline ends. This CDR3 is CASSPREGYEQYF. CDR3 DNA: TGTGCCAGCAGCCCCAGAGAGGGATACGAGCAGTACTTC.

The sample holds a few counts of this clonotype. This chain uses TRBV7-8 with TRBJ1-5; perhaps TRBD1 as D (5 bases). Trimming shortened V by 2 bases and J by 2 bases, and 22 bases separated the two germline ends. This CDR3 has 19 residues. Germline V gene sequence: CDR1 SGHVS, CDR2 FQNEAQ. CDR3 in DNA: TGTGCCAGCAGCTTAAATTGGGAAGGGGTCCGGGGCGGCAATCAGCCCCAGCATTTT. It is translated as CASSLNWEGVRGGNQPQHF. Combining the CDR3 with reference TRBV7-8 and TRBJ1-5 gives the whole variable domain GAGVSQSPRYKVAKRGQDVALRCDPISGHVSLFWYQQALGQGPEFLTYFQNEAQLDKSGLPSDRFFAERPEGSVSTLKIQRTQQEDSAVYLCASSLNWEGVRGGNQPQHFGDGTRLSIL.

This clonotype appeared many times. This chain joins TRBV12-3 or TRBV12-4 and TRBJ2-3; 15 bases align to TRBD2. With V trimmed by 6 bases and J by 4 bases, 2 bases remained unmatched. CDR3 size: 15 residues. The CDR3 is CASRGTSGGSDTQYF. The CDR3 DNA reads TGTGCCAGCAGGGGGACTAGCGGGGGGTCAGATACGCAGTATTTT.

This clonotype was detected many times. The chain joins TRBV7-3 to TRBJ2-2; no reliable D call. V was clipped by 3 bases and J by 5 bases, with 10 bases between them. Germline loops: CDR1 SGHTA, CDR2 FQGTGA. CDR3 length: 14 amino acids. The CDR3 DNA is TGTGCCAGCAGCTTCGACCCGGGTACCGGGGAGCTGTTTTTT. This codes for CASSFDPGTGELFF.